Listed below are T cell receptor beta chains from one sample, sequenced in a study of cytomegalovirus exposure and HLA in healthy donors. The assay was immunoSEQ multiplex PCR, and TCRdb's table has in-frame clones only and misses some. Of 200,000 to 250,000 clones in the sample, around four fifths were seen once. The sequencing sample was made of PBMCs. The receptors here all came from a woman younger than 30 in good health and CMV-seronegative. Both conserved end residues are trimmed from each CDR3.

cdr3_aa: ASSSANTEAF; v_call: TRBV28
cdr3_aa: ASSVDSGGAVETQY; v_call: TRBV2
cdr3_aa: ASSLTGGGPKETQY; v_call: TRBV27
cdr3_aa: ASNHPPYGGGYNEQF; v_call: TRBV19
cdr3_aa: ASSGPRYTGELF; v_call: TRBV6-1
cdr3_aa: ASSLSSGGRADTQY; v_call: TRBV5-1
cdr3_aa: ASSEGLGTSGSDAF; v_call: TRBV6-1
cdr3_aa: ASSPGRGVAYGYT; v_call: TRBV27
cdr3_aa: ASTFGAPGQGNSPLH; v_call: TRBV5-1
cdr3_aa: ASSLGPNRGYT; v_call: TRBV28
cdr3_aa: ASSMDGHRASYNSPLH; v_call: TRBV5-4
cdr3_aa: ASSISGQGGELF; v_call: TRBV9
cdr3_aa: ASSLPLRPGYT; v_call: TRBV28
cdr3_aa: ASSPSQPYGYT; v_call: TRBV27
cdr3_aa: SAPLETEAF; v_call: TRBV20-1
cdr3_aa: ASRGGGNTIY; v_call: TRBV6-1
cdr3_aa: ASSVGVVRTSGRTENNEQF; v_call: TRBV9
cdr3_aa: SVLQSDATNEKLF; v_call: TRBV29-1
cdr3_aa: ASSLDPGWSGPQH; v_call: TRBV5-1
cdr3_aa: ASSHTGGDTIY; v_call: TRBV27
cdr3_aa: SVESAGGYGYT; v_call: TRBV29-1
cdr3_aa: ASSPGPRHNEQF; v_call: TRBV6-5
cdr3_aa: ASSRTGSYEQY; v_call: TRBV2
cdr3_aa: ASSQGRAYEQY; v_call: TRBV4-1
cdr3_aa: SVGGASGASYNEQF; v_call: TRBV29-1
cdr3_aa: ASNRDTRGTDTQY; v_call: TRBV2
cdr3_aa: ASGLERNRGDTQY; v_call: TRBV12-5
cdr3_aa: ASSPDSLTEY; v_call: TRBV7-9
cdr3_aa: SVTTGGGGSNEQF; v_call: TRBV29-1
cdr3_aa: AIMGWGVNGNTIY; v_call: TRBV10-3
cdr3_aa: AWSNTGSREGNTIY; v_call: TRBV30
cdr3_aa: ASSYSQGAARF; v_call: TRBV6-5
cdr3_aa: ASRAGQGYSGSEAF; v_call: TRBV2
cdr3_aa: SVTRSSGNTIY; v_call: TRBV29-1
cdr3_aa: ASSNDSGRLGFSEKLF; v_call: TRBV18
cdr3_aa: ASSLYSPLH; v_call: TRBV7-9
cdr3_aa: AISEGPPAGTQY; v_call: TRBV10-3
cdr3_aa: AWSPGIGLEQY; v_call: TRBV30
cdr3_aa: ASSPVAESYNEQF; v_call: TRBV18
cdr3_aa: ASSESDRDGNEQF; v_call: TRBV6-1
cdr3_aa: ASSIGQGRANQPQH; v_call: TRBV19
cdr3_aa: SASRGGEQF; v_call: TRBV20-1
cdr3_aa: ASSLRPQDTIY; v_call: TRBV5-6
cdr3_aa: ASSQESGETGELF; v_call: TRBV4-2
cdr3_aa: ASGYRGGRDTQY; v_call: TRBV27
cdr3_aa: ASSHRDFNEQF; v_call: TRBV23-1
cdr3_aa: SGDRHYGYT; v_call: TRBV20-1
cdr3_aa: ASRTASDTQY; v_call: TRBV6-6
cdr3_aa: ASSPSGDNSPLH; v_call: TRBV5-1
cdr3_aa: ASSPDRVRTGELF; v_call: TRBV18
cdr3_aa: ASSPSNTEAF; v_call: TRBV18
cdr3_aa: ASSLNRAHGYT; v_call: TRBV5-1
cdr3_aa: ASRLGGHEQY; v_call: TRBV2
cdr3_aa: ASSRTGGESYT; v_call: TRBV28
cdr3_aa: SVGTRSNIQY; v_call: TRBV29-1
cdr3_aa: ASSHGGQGTYEQY; v_call: TRBV4-1
cdr3_aa: ASSQDRGAEAF; v_call: TRBV27
cdr3_aa: ASSAESGETQY; v_call: TRBV2
cdr3_aa: ASSSLGTGEETQY; v_call: TRBV6-5
cdr3_aa: ALSPGVGLGTDTQY; v_call: TRBV10-2